These 21 T cell receptor beta chains were all obtained from the same sample, sequenced in a study of cytomegalovirus exposure and HLA in healthy donors. PCR involved 60 Vbeta and 13 Jbeta primers. This table comes from immunoSEQ multiplex PCR, and its TCRdb copy is limited to in-frame clones, with some not included. The sample contains 170,000 or so clones, just under 85% of which appear only once. The sequenced material came from PBMCs. Source of these receptors: a girl between 10 and 17 years old in good health and CMV-seropositive.

This chain connects TRBV16 to TRBJ1-2; 9 bases fit TRBD1. This CDR3 spans 13 amino acids. Per the germline V gene, CDR1 is KGHSY and CDR2 is FQNENV. Trimming cost V 5 bases and J 2 bases; bases outside gene matches: 0. The DNA of the CDR3 is TGTGCCAGCAGCGGGACAGGGAACTATGGCTACACCTTC. It yields the protein CASSGTGNYGYTF.

The rearrangement links TRBV5-1 to TRBJ2-5, with D unresolved. CDR1 is SGHRS and CDR2 is YFSETQ in the germline V gene. Trimming removed 0 bases at V and 2 bases at J, with 8 bases between. The CDR3 covers 14 residues. The CDR3 DNA reads as TGCGCCAGCAGCTTGGGACGGGTACAAGAGACCCAGTACTTC. As protein: CASSLGRVQETQYF.

The CDR3 DNA reads as TGTGCCAGCAGGAGTACGGAGAGCCCGAACACTGAAGCTTTCTTT. It yields the protein CASRSTESPNTEAFF. The chain joins TRBV7-6 to TRBJ1-1; D uncertain. Trimming pared 6 bases from V and 1 base from J, leaving 15 bases between. In germline, CDR1 is SGHVS, CDR2 FNYEAQ. CDR3 length: 15 amino acids. Full variable domain (rest looked up from reference TRBV7-6 and TRBJ1-1): GAGVSQSPRYKVTKRGQDVALRCDPISGHVSLYWYRQALGQGPEFLTYFNYEAQQDKSGLPNDRFSAERPEGSISTLTIQRTEQRDSAMYRCASRSTESPNTEAFFGQGTRLTVV.

CDR3 DNA sequence: TGTGCCAGTAGTATAACGACAGGGGCTTATTCACCCCTCCACTTT. Protein: CASSITTGAYSPLHF. The chain links TRBV19 to TRBJ1-6, with 8 bases that match TRBD1. The CDR3 is made up of 15 amino acids. Trimming removed 2 bases from V and 8 bases from J; junction bases left unmatched: 5. CDR1 and CDR2 from the germline V gene are LNHDA and SQIVND (reference sequence).

This chain joins TRBV15 and TRBJ1-2, with D tentatively TRBD1 (5 bases). Trimming shortened V by 0 bases and J by 2 bases, and 7 bases separated the two germline ends. Germline V lookup: CDR1 LNHNV, CDR2 YYDKDF (reference sequence). The CDR3 runs to 14 residues. CDR3 residues: CATSREQGNYGYTF. CDR3 DNA sequence: TGTGCCACCAGCAGAGAGCAGGGAAACTATGGCTACACCTTC.

The rearrangement uses TRBV19 and TRBJ2-7, with 10 positions matching TRBD2. The CDR3 covers 13 residues. Germline V gives CDR1 LNHDA, CDR2 SQIVND (reference sequence). The J segment lost 2 bases and the V segment lost 8 bases, leaving 3 bases of the junction unmatched. CDR3 nucleotides: TGTGCCAGTGGACTAGCGGATACCTACGAGCAGTACTTC. Translation: CASGLADTYEQYF.

The V and J genes are TRBV5-6 and TRBJ1-1; D is ambiguous. The length of the CDR3 is 12 residues. The germline gives CDR1 SGHDT, CDR2 YYEEEE. Trimming stripped 2 bases from V and 1 base from J, with 3 bases between. As DNA, the CDR3 is TGTGCCAGCAGCTTCTGGAACACTGAAGCTTTCTTT. This encodes CASSFWNTEAFF.

V usage is TRBV9 and J usage is TRBJ1-1; D is possibly TRBD1 (5 bases). V lost 4 bases and J lost 3, with 16 bases in between. Germline V lookup: CDR1 SGDLS, CDR2 YYNGEE. This CDR3 spans 15 amino acids. The CDR3 DNA reads TGTGCCAGCAGCATCGCGACAGATATCTACACTGAAGCTTTCTTT. It is translated as CASSIATDIYTEAFF.

Only one count was recorded for this clone. The rearrangement links TRBV7-9 to TRBJ1-2; the D gene is possibly TRBD1 (5 bases). Germline CDR1 SEHNR, CDR2 FQNEAQ (reference sequence). This CDR3 is 14 amino acids long. V shed 1 base and J shed 8 bases, with 14 bases lying between them. CDR3 protein: CASSLERQGTGYTF. The DNA for the CDR3 is TGTGCCAGCAGCTTAGAGAGGCAGGGTACGGGCTACACCTTC.

The rearrangement links TRBV15 to TRBJ2-5, with D possibly TRBD2 on 6 matching bases. This CDR3 contains 15 residues. Per the germline V gene, CDR1 is LNHNV and CDR2 is YYDKDF (reference sequence). Between the trimmed V and J ends, which lost 1 base and 5 bases, there was a span of 14 bases. CDR3 in amino acids: CATSRARGGSETQYF. CDR3 bases: TGTGCCACCAGCAGAGCGAGGGGAGGTTCGGAGACCCAGTACTTC.

The chain joins TRBV11-2 to TRBJ2-1; TRBD1 is a possible D gene (5 bases). Germline values: CDR1 SGHAT, CDR2 FQNNGV. The CDR3 runs to 12 residues. V was cut by 5 bases and J by 10 bases, with 12 bases left in between. The CDR3: CASSRQPLEQFF. The CDR3 DNA follows: TGTGCCAGCAGCCGACAGCCCCTCGAGCAGTTCTTC.

J is TRBJ2-7 and V is TRBV2, with TRBD2 matching 8 bases. Germline V gives CDR1 SNHLY, CDR2 FYNNEI. The J segment lost 3 bases and the V segment lost 7 bases, leaving 11 bases of the junction unmatched. The CDR3 consists of 15 residues. As DNA, the CDR3 is TGTGCCAGCACCCCTACGGCGGGGGGTTACTACGAGCAGTACTTC. It specifies CASTPTAGGYYEQYF. The variable domain in full, with the rest retrieved from reference TRBV2 and TRBJ2-7, is EPEVTQTPSHQVTQMGQEVILRCVPISNHLYFYWYRQILGQKVEFLVSFYNNEISEKSEIFDDQFSVERPDGSNFTLKIRSTKLEDSAMYFCASTPTAGGYYEQYFGPGTRLTVT.

The V call is TRBV27, the J call TRBJ2-7; D unclear. The germline gives CDR1 MNHEY, CDR2 SMNVEV (reference sequence). Between the trimmed V and J ends, which lost 6 bases and 0 bases, there was a span of 9 bases. The CDR3 length is 13 residues. The CDR3 is CASSRATSYEQYF. As DNA, the CDR3 is TGTGCCAGCAGCCGAGCGACCTCCTACGAGCAGTACTTC.

The CDR3 protein is CASSSRGDADNEQFF. The CDR3 coding sequence is TGTGCCAGCAGCTCCAGGGGGGACGCGGACAATGAGCAGTTCTTC. The chain is built from TRBV11-2 and TRBJ2-1; possibly TRBD1 for D (7 bases). The CDR3 contains 15 residues. V shed 4 bases and J shed 5 bases, with 15 bases lying between them. CDR1 is SGHAT, CDR2 FQNNGV, per germline.

This rearrangement joins TRBV29-1 to TRBJ1-1; D is perhaps TRBD1 (6 bases). V was trimmed by 2 bases and J by 1 base, leaving 17 bases between them. The V gene's germline CDR1 is SQVTM and CDR2 ANQGSEA. The CDR3 has 16 amino acids. CDR3 DNA: TGCAGCGTTGAAAATTTGGGGGGGCGTAGGAACACTGAAGCTTTCTTT. It specifies CSVENLGGRRNTEAFF. The entire variable domain, with the rest obtained from reference TRBV29-1 and TRBJ1-1, is as follows: SAVISQKPSRDICQRGTSLTIQCQVDSQVTMMFWYRQQPGQSLTLIATANQGSEATYESGFVIDKFPISRPNLTFSTLTVSNMSPEDSSIYLCSVENLGGRRNTEAFFGQGTRLTVV.

This sequence joins TRBV21-1 and TRBJ2-1; the table's D call of TRBD2 was not tested on the DNA. TRBV21-1 is a pseudogene locus. This CDR3 has 16 amino acids. The CDR3 region is CASSKTGTPSYNEQFF. For the CDR3, the DNA is TGTGCCAGCAGCAAAACCGGGACTCCCTCCTACAATGAGCAGTTCTTC.

This clone was counted only a few times. The V call is TRBV6-1, the J call TRBJ2-7, with D possibly being TRBD1 (5 bases). V was pared by 5 bases and J by 3 bases, with 8 bases between. This CDR3 contains 12 residues. CDR1 and CDR2 from the germline V gene are MNHNS and SASEGT. The CDR3 DNA is TGTGCCAGCAGTACAGACAGCTACGAGCAGTACTTC. Encoded protein: CASSTDSYEQYF.

This clone was observed once. The gene calls are TRBV28 and TRBJ1-1; D may be TRBD1 (6 bases). The V gene's germline CDR1 is MDHEN and CDR2 SYDVKM. This CDR3 is 12 amino acids long. V gave up 7 bases and J gave up 7 bases, with 13 bases separating them. The chain's CDR3 is CASITEQGEAFF. The CDR3 DNA sequence: TGTGCCAGCATCACCGAACAGGGTGAAGCTTTCTTT. Looking up the rest from reference TRBV28 and TRBJ1-1 gives the full variable domain: DVKVTQSSRYLVKRTGEKVFLECVQDMDHENMFWYRQDPGLGLRLIYFSYDVKMKEKGDIPEGYSVSREKKERFSLILESASTNQTSMYLCASITEQGEAFFGQGTRLTVV.

This rearrangement joins TRBV7-2 to TRBJ1-4; 7 positions match TRBD1. V lost 5 bases and J lost 7; bases outside the gene matches: 10. The CDR3 sequence is 15 residues long. The germline gives CDR1 SGHTA, CDR2 FQGNSA. The CDR3: CASSPQGTGREKLFF. CDR3 nucleotides: TGTGCCAGCAGCCCACAGGGGACGGGGCGTGAAAAACTGTTTTTT.

V usage is TRBV7-9 and J usage is TRBJ2-7; maybe TRBD2 (7 bases). Trimming removed 5 bases at V and 7 bases at J, with 15 bases between. The CDR3 extends over 13 amino acids. CDR1 is SEHNR, CDR2 FQNEAQ, per germline (reference sequence). DNA for the CDR3: TGTGCCAGCAGCCACTCGGGGGGCTGGGAGCAGTACTTC. Translation gives CASSHSGGWEQYF.

The chain links TRBV13 to TRBJ2-7; 8 positions agree with TRBD1. The trim removed 0 bases at V and 2 bases at J, leaving 0 bases unmatched. CDR3 length: 14 amino acids. The germline V gene encodes CDR1 PRHDT and CDR2 FYEKMQ (reference sequence). The CDR3 loop reads CASSLGQGAYEQYF. The DNA of the CDR3 is TGTGCCAGCAGCTTAGGACAGGGGGCCTACGAGCAGTACTTC.